Only a few counts were recorded for the clone carrying this TCR beta chain. Its antigen is undetermined. Sequenced material consisted of expressed TCRB transcripts (all of the isolated RNA was reverse transcribed). Data came from immunoSEQ multiplex PCR; TCRdb stores just in-frame clones and leaves some out. Of around 430,000 clones detected, approximately 30% appear once; the ten largest clones hold 0.065%. The data derive from a study of beta chain features in type 1 diabetes. Findings and limits, study-wide: The naive, central memory and Treg TCRB repertoires looked more alike in patients than they did in healthy donors. For Type 1 diabetes patients, all four CD4+ subsets carried TCRB CDR3s that were moderately but significantly shorter. Shorter templates may be favored by PCR, equally so in patients and controls.

This CDR3 has 17 amino acids. Per germline, CDR1 SGHDT and CDR2 YYEEEE. V was clipped by 2 bases and J by 3 bases, with 18 bases between them. A sort by CD45RO/CCR7/CD25/CD127/CD95/CD27 yielded CD4+ naive, central memory, regulatory and stem cell-like memory cells. The gene calls are TRBV5-6 and TRBJ1-5; perhaps TRBD1 as D (6 bases). Source material: naive CD4+ T cells from blood. This receptor was taken from a man between 18 and 35 years old in good health. The CDR3 DNA is TGTGCCAGCAGCTTTGGCGTATGGCAGGGGAACAATCAGCCCCAGCATTTT. Protein product: CASSFGVWQGNNQPQHF.